The text below deals with one TCR beta chain. What it binds is not known. The CDR3 spans 16 residues. Per germline, CDR1 KGHDR and CDR2 SFDVKD. V trimming: 1 base; J trimming: 2 bases; junction bases outside the gene matches: 1. The data originate from a study of CD8 T cells in ankylosing spondylitis. Study-level points and caveats: Some of the motif variants had earlier been found in reactive arthritis patients' fluid and blood. Seemingly distinctive of ankylosing spondylitis blood was a TCR beta motif formed by eight highly homologous variants. Disease-linked clones were CD8+ and relatively rare in peripheral blood.

Making the TCR beta libraries involved quantitative 5'-RACE with molecular barcodes. From the 5' RACE reads, TCRdb called clonotypes with MiXCR, one entry per CDR3 protein. This sample yields 250,000 to 300,000 distinct CDR3 sequences, of which around 20% are seen a single time; roughly 7.4% belongs to the top ten. The sample comprised blood, either unsorted or a sorted T cell fraction (not recorded which). This receptor was obtained from a male donor with ankylosing spondylitis or in good health (not recorded which). The J gene is TRBJ2-1, the V gene TRBV24-1; TRBD1 aligns across 10 bases. CDR3 sequence: CATSDFGTGAYNEQFF. CDR3 in DNA: TGTGCCACCAGTGATTTTGGGACAGGGGCCTACAATGAGCAGTTCTTC.